Below, 11 T cell receptor beta chains from the same sample are listed, as sequenced in a study of beta chain features in type 1 diabetes (dated by TCRdb to the late 2010s). Beyond this particular receptor, the publication reports: A moderate but significant shortening of TCRB CDR3 length was observed in type 1 diabetes patients in all four CD4+ subsets.

No antigen is known for these receptors. Receptor libraries were prepared by the immunoSEQ multiplex PCR assay. The entire amount of isolated RNA was reverse transcribed using the High Capacity cDNA Reverse Transcription Kit, so the sequenced TCRB transcripts were expressed ones. This immuneACCESS table, as held by TCRdb, lists in-frame sequences with V and J called but not all clones. Of the missing ones, under half trace to an unresolved V gene in checked studies; the others have no known cause. The sample has roughly 260,000 clones on record, around 21% of them singletons. In total, the top ten clones hold about 0.028% of the sample. The sample taken for sequencing was naive CD4+ T cells from blood. This specimen's cell subset or site label, per the study, means: true naive CD4+ T cells. These receptors were taken from a woman aged 40-49 years with type 1 diabetes.

This clone turned up a few times. The chain links TRBV15 to TRBJ1-4; D unresolved. Germline V gene data show CDR1 as LNHNV and CDR2 as YYDKDF (reference sequence). The CDR3 has 15 amino acids. The V and J ends lost 1 base and 6 bases respectively, with 12 bases between them. The CDR3 loop reads CATSRVEGVHEKLFF. CDR3 in DNA: TGTGCCACCAGCAGAGTTGAGGGAGTCCATGAAAAACTGTTTTTT.

The chain has TRBV9 and TRBJ2-5; 10 bases are shared with TRBD2. Looked up from germline, CDR1 is SGDLS and CDR2 is YYNGEE. J was trimmed by 5 bases and V by 0 bases; bases with no gene match: 4. This CDR3 has 15 residues. The CDR3 loop reads CASSVGLAGVETQYF. As DNA, the CDR3 is TGTGCCAGCAGCGTAGGGCTAGCGGGAGTGGAGACCCAGTACTTC.

The rearrangement joins TRBV29-1 to TRBJ1-4, with TRBD1 identical over 12 bases. The V and J ends lost 5 bases and 8 bases, in that order; junction bases with no gene match: 6. CDR3 length: 14 amino acids. Looked up from germline, CDR1 is SQVTM and CDR2 is ANQGSEA. This CDR3 reads CSVLGTGGREKLFF. DNA of the CDR3: TGCAGCGTTTTGGGGACAGGGGGCAGAGAAAAACTGTTTTTT.

Only a few counts were recorded for this clone. The rearrangement joins TRBV12-5 to TRBJ1-5; TRBD1 might be the D (6 bases). Germline CDR1 is LGHNT and CDR2 is FRNRAP. The CDR3 sequence is 13 residues long. The V and J ends lost 9 bases and 9 bases respectively, with 18 bases between them. CDR3 sequence: CASSQGSPGPQHF. In nucleotides, the CDR3 is TGTGCTAGCTCACAGGGATCTCCGGGGCCCCAGCATTTT.

Only a few counts were recorded for this clone. This chain connects TRBV4-3 to TRBJ2-5; possibly TRBD1 for D (5 bases). V lost 5 bases and J lost 2, with 15 bases in between. CDR1 LGHNA and CDR2 YSLEER come from the germline V gene. The CDR3 runs 15 residues. The CDR3 DNA is TGCGCCAGCAGCTATGGAAGGGGAAATCAAGAGACCCAGTACTTC. Protein: CASSYGRGNQETQYF.

This clone was counted only a few times. V and J are TRBV4-3 and TRBJ2-1; the match to TRBD2 covers 13 bases. This CDR3 is 16 amino acids long. The germline V gene has CDR1 LGHNA and CDR2 YSLEER. The trim removed 5 bases at V and 9 bases at J, leaving 10 bases unmatched. The CDR3 is CASSNQPGTSGIEQFF. CDR3 coding DNA: TGCGCCAGCAGCAACCAACCGGGGACTAGCGGGATTGAGCAGTTCTTC.

The table lists this clone with a few counts. V is TRBV5-4 and J is TRBJ2-1; D remains unclear. The V gene lost 4 bases and the J gene lost 0 bases, with 11 bases spanning the gap. Germline CDR1 is SGHNT and CDR2 is YYREEE (reference sequence). The CDR3 has 15 amino acids. Here the CDR3 reads CASSLAADSYNEQFF. Here the CDR3 DNA reads TGTGCCAGCAGCCTCGCGGCAGACTCCTACAATGAGCAGTTCTTC.

DNA for the CDR3: TGTGCCAGCAAGGCAGACAATAGCAATCAGCCCCAGCATTTT. The encoded protein is CASKADNSNQPQHF. This chain connects TRBV2 to TRBJ1-5; D uncertain. Germline assignment: CDR1 SNHLY and CDR2 FYNNEI. The CDR3 is 14 amino acids. V was shortened by 7 bases and J by 0 bases, with 10 bases between the two germline ends.

The chain links TRBV20-1 to TRBJ2-1, with unresolved D. Germline V gene sequence: CDR1 DFQATT, CDR2 SNEGSKA (reference sequence). The length of the CDR3 is 10 residues. V was shortened by 4 bases and J by 6 bases, with 4 bases between the two germline ends. The CDR3 reads CSAIGNEQFF. CDR3 DNA sequence: TGCAGTGCTATCGGCAATGAGCAGTTCTTC.

This clone turned up a few times. The chain links TRBV23-1 to TRBJ2-7, with 7 bases aligning to TRBD1. Being an ORF, TRBV23-1 has a function that is uncertain. CDR3 length: 13 amino acids. V shed 2 bases and J 5 bases; nucleotides not matched to a gene: 3. In nucleotides, the CDR3 is TGCGCCAGCAGTCAAGGACAGGTCGACGAGCAGTACTTC. Amino acids: CASSQGQVDEQYF.

The CDR3 bases are TGTGCCAGCAGCTTGGGTGGACAGGGCGTAAATGAGCAGTTCTTC. This encodes CASSLGGQGVNEQFF. The chain carries TRBV5-4 and TRBJ2-1; 8 nucleotides align to TRBD1. The CDR3 length is 15 residues. V shed 0 bases, J shed 7 bases, and the junction held 6 bases outside the gene matches. In germline, CDR1 is SGHNT, CDR2 YYREEE (reference sequence). The full variable domain, with the rest looked up from reference TRBV5-4 and TRBJ2-1, is ETGVTQSPTHLIKTRGQQVTLRCSSQSGHNTVSWYQQALGQGPQFIFQYYREEENGRGNFPPRFSGLQFPNYSSELNVNALELDDSALYLCASSLGGQGVNEQFFGPGTRLTVL.